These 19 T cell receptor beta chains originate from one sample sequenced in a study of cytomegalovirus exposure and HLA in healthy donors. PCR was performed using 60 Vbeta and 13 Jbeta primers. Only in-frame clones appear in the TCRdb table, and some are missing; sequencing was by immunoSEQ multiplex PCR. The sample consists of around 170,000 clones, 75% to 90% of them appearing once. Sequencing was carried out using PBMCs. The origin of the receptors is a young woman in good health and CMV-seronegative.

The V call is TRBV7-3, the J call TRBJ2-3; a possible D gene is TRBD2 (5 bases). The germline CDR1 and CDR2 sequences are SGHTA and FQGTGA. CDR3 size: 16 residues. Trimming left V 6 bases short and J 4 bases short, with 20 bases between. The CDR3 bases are TGTGCCAGCAGTATGGACGGGATTGGGATCGCAGATACGCAGTATTTT. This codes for CASSMDGIGIADTQYF. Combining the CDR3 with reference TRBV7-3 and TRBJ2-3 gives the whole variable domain GAGVSQTPSNKVTEKGKYVELRCDPISGHTALYWYRQSLGQGPEFLIYFQGTGAADDSGLPNDRFFAVRPEGSVSTLKIQRTERGDSAVYLCASSMDGIGIADTQYFGPGTRLTVL.

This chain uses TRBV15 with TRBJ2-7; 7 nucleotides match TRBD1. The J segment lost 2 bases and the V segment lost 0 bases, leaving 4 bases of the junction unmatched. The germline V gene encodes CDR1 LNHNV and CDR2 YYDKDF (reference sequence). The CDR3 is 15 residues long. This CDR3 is CATSRDQGVAYEQYF. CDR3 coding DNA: TGTGCCACCAGCAGAGATCAGGGGGTTGCCTACGAGCAGTACTTC.

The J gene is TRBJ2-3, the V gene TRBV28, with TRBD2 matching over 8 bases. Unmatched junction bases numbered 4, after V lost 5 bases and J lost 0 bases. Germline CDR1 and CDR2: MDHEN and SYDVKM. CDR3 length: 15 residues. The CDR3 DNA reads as TGTGCCAGCAGTAAAGCGGGAGTAAGCACAGATACGCAGTATTTT. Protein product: CASSKAGVSTDTQYF.

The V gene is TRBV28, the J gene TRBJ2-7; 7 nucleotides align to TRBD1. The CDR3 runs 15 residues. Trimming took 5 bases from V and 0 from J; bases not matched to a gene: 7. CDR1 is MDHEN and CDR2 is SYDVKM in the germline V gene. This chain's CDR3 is CASSSTGAASYEQYF. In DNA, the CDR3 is TGTGCCAGCAGTAGCACAGGGGCGGCCTCCTACGAGCAGTACTTC.

The CDR3 reads CASSVEGQGACGYTF. The CDR3 coding sequence is TGTGCCAGCAGCGTAGAGGGGCAGGGGGCCTGCGGCTACACCTTC. The genes are TRBV5-8 and TRBJ1-2; 8 bases are shared with TRBD1. The V gene end was trimmed by 4 bases and the J gene end by 8 bases; junction bases not matched to a gene: 13. Germline V CDR1 and CDR2: SGHTS, YDEGEE. The CDR3 has 15 amino acids.

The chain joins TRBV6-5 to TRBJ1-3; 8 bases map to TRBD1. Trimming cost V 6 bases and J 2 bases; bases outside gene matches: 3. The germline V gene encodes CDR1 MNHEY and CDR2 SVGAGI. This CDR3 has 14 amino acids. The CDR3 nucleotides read TGTGCCAGCAGGCCGGGACAGGCTGGAAACACCATATATTTT. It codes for CASRPGQAGNTIYF.

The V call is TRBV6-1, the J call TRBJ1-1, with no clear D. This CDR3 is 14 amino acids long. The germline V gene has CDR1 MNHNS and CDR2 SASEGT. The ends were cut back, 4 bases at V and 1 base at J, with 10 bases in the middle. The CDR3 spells CASSVRFRNTEAFF. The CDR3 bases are TGTGCCAGCAGTGTCAGGTTCCGGAACACTGAAGCTTTCTTT.

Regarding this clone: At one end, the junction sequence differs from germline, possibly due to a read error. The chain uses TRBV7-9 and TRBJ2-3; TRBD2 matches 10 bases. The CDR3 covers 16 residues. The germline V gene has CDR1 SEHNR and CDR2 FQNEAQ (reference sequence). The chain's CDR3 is CSSSRSAGGPSDTQYF. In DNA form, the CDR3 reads TGTTCCAGCAGCCGTTCAGCGGGGGGGCCCAGTGATACGCAGTATTTT.

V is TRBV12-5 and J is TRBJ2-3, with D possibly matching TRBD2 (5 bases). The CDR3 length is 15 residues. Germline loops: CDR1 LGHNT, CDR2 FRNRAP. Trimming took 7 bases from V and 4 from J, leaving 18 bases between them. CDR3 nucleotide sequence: TGTGCTAGTGCCCAAACTAGTCTGATGTCAGATACGCAGTATTTT. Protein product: CASAQTSLMSDTQYF. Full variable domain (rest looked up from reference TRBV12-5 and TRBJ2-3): DARVTQTPRHKVTEMGQEVTMRCQPILGHNTVFWYRQTMMQGLELLAYFRNRAPLDDSGMPKDRFSAEMPDATLATLKIQPSEPRDSAVYFCASAQTSLMSDTQYFGPGTRLTVL.

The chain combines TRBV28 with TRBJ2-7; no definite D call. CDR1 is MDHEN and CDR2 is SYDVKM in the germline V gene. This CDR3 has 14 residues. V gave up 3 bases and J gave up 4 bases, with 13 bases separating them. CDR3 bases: TGTGCCAGCAGTTTGGTGGTACTCCCGTACGAGCAGTACTTC. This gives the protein CASSLVVLPYEQYF.

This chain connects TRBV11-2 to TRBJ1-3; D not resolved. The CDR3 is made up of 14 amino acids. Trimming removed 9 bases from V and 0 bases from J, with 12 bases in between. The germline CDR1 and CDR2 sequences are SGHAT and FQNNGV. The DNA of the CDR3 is TGTGCCAGTGGCTTGGAGAGCTCTGGAAACACCATATATTTT. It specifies CASGLESSGNTIYF.

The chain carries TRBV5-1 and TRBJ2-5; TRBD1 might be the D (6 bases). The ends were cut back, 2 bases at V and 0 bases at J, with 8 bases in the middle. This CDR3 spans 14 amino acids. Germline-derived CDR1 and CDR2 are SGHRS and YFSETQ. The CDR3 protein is CASSFGTNQETQYF. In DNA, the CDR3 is TGCGCCAGCAGCTTCGGGACAAACCAAGAGACCCAGTACTTC.

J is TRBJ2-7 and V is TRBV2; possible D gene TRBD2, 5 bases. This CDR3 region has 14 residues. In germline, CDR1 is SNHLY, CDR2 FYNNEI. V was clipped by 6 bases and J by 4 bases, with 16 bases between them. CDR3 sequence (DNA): TGTGCCAGCAGGAGAATACGGGGTATTTACGAGCAGTACTTC. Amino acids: CASRRIRGIYEQYF.

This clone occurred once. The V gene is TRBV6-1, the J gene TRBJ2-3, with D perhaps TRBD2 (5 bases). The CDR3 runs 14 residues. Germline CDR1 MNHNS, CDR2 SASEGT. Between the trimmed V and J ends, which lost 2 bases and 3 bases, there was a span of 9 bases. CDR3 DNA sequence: TGTGCCAGCAGTGAAACCCCGGGGACAGATACGCAGTATTTT. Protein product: CASSETPGTDTQYF.

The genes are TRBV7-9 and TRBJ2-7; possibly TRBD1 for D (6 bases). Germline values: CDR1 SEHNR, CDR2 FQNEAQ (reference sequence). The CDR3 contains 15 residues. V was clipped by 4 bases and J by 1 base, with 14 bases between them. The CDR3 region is CASSYSMGHSYEQYF. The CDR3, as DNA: TGTGCCAGCAGCTATTCGATGGGACATTCCTACGAGCAGTACTTC. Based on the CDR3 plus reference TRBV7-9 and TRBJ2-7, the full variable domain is DTGVSQNPRHKITKRGQNVTFRCDPISEHNRLYWYRQTLGQGPEFLTYFQNEAQLEKSRLLSDRFSAERPKGSFSTLEIQRTEQGDSAMYLCASSYSMGHSYEQYFGPGTRLTVT.

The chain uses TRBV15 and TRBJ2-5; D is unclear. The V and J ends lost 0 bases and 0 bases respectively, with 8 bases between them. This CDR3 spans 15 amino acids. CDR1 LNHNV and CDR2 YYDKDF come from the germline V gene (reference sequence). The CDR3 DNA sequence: TGTGCCACCAGCAGAGAGATAACTTACCAAGAGACCCAGTACTTC. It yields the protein CATSREITYQETQYF. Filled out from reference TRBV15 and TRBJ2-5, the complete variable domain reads DAMVIQNPRYQVTQFGKPVTLSCSQTLNHNVMYWYQQKSSQAPKLLFHYYDKDFNNEADTPDNFQSRRPNTSFCFLDIRSPGLGDTAMYLCATSREITYQETQYFGPGTRLLVL.

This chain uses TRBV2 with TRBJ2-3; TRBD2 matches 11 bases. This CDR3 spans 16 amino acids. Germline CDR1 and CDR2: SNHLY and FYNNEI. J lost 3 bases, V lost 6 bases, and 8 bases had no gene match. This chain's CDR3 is CASRQTSGIRTDTQYF. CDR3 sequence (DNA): TGTGCCAGCAGGCAGACTAGCGGGATTCGGACAGATACGCAGTATTTT. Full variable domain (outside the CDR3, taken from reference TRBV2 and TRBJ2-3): EPEVTQTPSHQVTQMGQEVILRCVPISNHLYFYWYRQILGQKVEFLVSFYNNEISEKSEIFDDQFSVERPDGSNFTLKIRSTKLEDSAMYFCASRQTSGIRTDTQYFGPGTRLTVL.

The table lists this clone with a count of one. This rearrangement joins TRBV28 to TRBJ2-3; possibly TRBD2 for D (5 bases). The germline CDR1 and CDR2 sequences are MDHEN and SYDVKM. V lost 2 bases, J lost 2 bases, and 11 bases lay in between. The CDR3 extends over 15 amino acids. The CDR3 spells CASSLVRGITDTQYF. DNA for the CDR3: TGTGCCAGCAGTTTAGTCCGGGGAATCACAGATACGCAGTATTTT.

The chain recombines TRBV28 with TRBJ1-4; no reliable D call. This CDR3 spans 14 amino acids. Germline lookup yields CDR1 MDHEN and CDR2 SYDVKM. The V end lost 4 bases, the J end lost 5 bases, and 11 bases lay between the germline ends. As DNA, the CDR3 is TGTGCCAGCAGTTCCCCTAGTATAAATGAAAAACTGTTTTTT. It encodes CASSSPSINEKLFF.